This T cell receptor beta chain originates from a study of response to subunit inactivated influenza vaccine. V was clipped by 5 bases and J by 6 bases, with 13 bases between them. Per the germline V gene, CDR1 is KGHSH and CDR2 is LQKENI. CDR3 size: 14 residues. Each CDR3 protein gets one entry after TCRdb re-called the RT-PCR reads with MiXCR. Among fewer than 750,000 distinct CDR3 sequences listed, less than 15% were seen once. This clonotype has ten or more counts. What it binds is unknown. Study observations and caveats: Few additional T cells are recruited per seasonal influenza vaccination, authors suggested.

This specimen consisted of PBMCs from blood, obtained 12 days after vaccination. The TCR comes from a middle-aged man who received an inactivated influenza vaccine. The chain is built from TRBV18 and TRBJ2-2; no reliable D call. The CDR3 sequence is CASSARVDAGELFF. DNA for the CDR3: TGTGCCAGCTCAGCCCGGGTTGACGCCGGGGAGCTGTTTTTT.